The 21 T cell receptor beta chains reported below all come from one sample, sequenced in a study of T cells in Graves' hyperthyroidism and ophthalmopathy. Amplification of TCR beta CDR3 regions used RNA as the template. The HTBI primer set drove a first-round RT-PCR of the TCR CDR3. TCRdb recomputed calls from the multiplex PCR reads with MiXCR, one row per CDR3 protein. The repertoire holds about 290,000 distinct CDR3 sequences, more than 10% seen once, with almost 8% in the top ten. Sequencing used blood. These receptors were taken from a woman in her thirties with Graves' hyperthyroidism that later progressed to Graves' ophthalmopathy.

This clonotype was recorded at least ten times. The V and J genes are TRBV7-2 and TRBJ2-7; TRBD1 matches 8 bases. V lost 6 bases to trimming and J lost 3 bases; unmatched junction nucleotides: 7. Looked up from germline, CDR1 is SGHTA and CDR2 is FQGNSA. This CDR3 spans 14 amino acids. Here the CDR3 reads CASSFATGDYEQYF. In DNA, the CDR3 is TGTGCCAGCAGTTTCGCGACAGGGGACTACGAGCAGTACTTC.

In its sample, this clonotype was seen a few times. The CDR3 loop reads CASSYSFRAGYGYTF. The DNA of the CDR3 is TGTGCCAGCAGTTACTCGTTCCGGGCAGGCTATGGCTACACCTTC. The chain has TRBV6-5 and TRBJ1-2; D remains unclear. This CDR3 has 15 amino acids. Germline-derived CDR1 and CDR2 are MNHEY and SVGAGI. The V and J ends lost 0 bases and 4 bases respectively, with 12 bases between them.

This clonotype appeared a few times. V usage is TRBV19 and J usage is TRBJ2-1; 8 nucleotides line up with TRBD2. Germline assignment: CDR1 LNHDA and CDR2 SQIVND (reference sequence). V dropped 10 bases and J dropped 3; count of bases not matched to a gene: 11. The CDR3 extends over 15 amino acids. The CDR3 protein is CATTAVAGGYNEQFF. The DNA for the CDR3 is TGTGCCACCACAGCCGTTGCGGGAGGCTACAATGAGCAGTTCTTC.

V is TRBV10-3 and J is TRBJ2-3; D remains unclear. Germline V lookup: CDR1 ENHRY, CDR2 SYGVKD. The V gene lost 2 bases and the J gene lost 8 bases, with 5 bases spanning the gap. The CDR3 runs 11 residues. The CDR3 DNA reads TGTGCCATCAGTGAGGCCGGTACGCAGTATTTT. Encoded protein: CAISEAGTQYF.

This clonotype showed up many times. The chain uses TRBV5-1 and TRBJ2-1, with 11 bases fitting TRBD2. The V gene end was trimmed by 2 bases and the J gene end by 6 bases; junction bases not matched to a gene: 7. The CDR3 contains 16 residues. The germline V gene has CDR1 SGHRS and CDR2 YFSETQ. In nucleotides, the CDR3 is TGCGCCAGCAGCTTCCCTGCCGGGACTAGCGGCAATGAGCAGTTCTTC. Translation gives CASSFPAGTSGNEQFF. Using reference TRBV5-1 and TRBJ2-1 for the parts outside the CDR3, the full variable domain is KAGVTQTPRYLIKTRGQQVTLSCSPISGHRSVSWYQQTPGQGLQFLFEYFSETQRNKGNFPGRFSGRQFSNSRSEMNVSTLELGDSALYLCASSFPAGTSGNEQFFGPGTRLTVL.

This clonotype has at least ten counts. The V call is TRBV2, the J call TRBJ2-7; D might be TRBD2 (5 bases). Per the germline V gene, CDR1 is SNHLY and CDR2 is FYNNEI. The CDR3 spans 13 residues. V dropped 4 bases and J dropped 2 bases, with 9 bases sitting between them. The CDR3 reads CASSVTNTYEQYF. CDR3 bases: TGTGCCAGCAGTGTGACTAACACCTACGAGCAGTACTTC. Together with reference TRBV2 and TRBJ2-7, the CDR3 gives the full variable domain: EPEVTQTPSHQVTQMGQEVILRCVPISNHLYFYWYRQILGQKVEFLVSFYNNEISEKSEIFDDQFSVERPDGSNFTLKIRSTKLEDSAMYFCASSVTNTYEQYFGPGTRLTVT.

This clonotype was found many times. The V and J genes are TRBV20-1 and TRBJ2-1; TRBD2 aligns across 9 bases. Germline V gene lookup returns CDR1 DFQATT and CDR2 SNEGSKA (reference sequence). After removal of 6 bases from V and 9 bases from J, the junction contained 15 bases not matched to a gene. This CDR3 contains 15 residues. CDR3 sequence: CSAYSAGLAFPEQFF. In DNA form, the CDR3 reads TGCAGTGCCTACTCAGCGGGACTAGCTTTCCCTGAGCAGTTCTTC.

Concerning this clonotype itself: With a much larger clone just one base away, this may be a read error. CDR3 coding DNA: TGTGCCAGCAGCTGGCGAGCAGGGCGGAGCACTGAAGCTTTCTTT. Translation: CASSWRAGRSTEAFF. The chain links TRBV7-8 to TRBJ1-1; D is possibly TRBD1 (5 bases). The CDR3 contains 15 residues. With 4 bases removed from V and 4 bases from J, the gap between germline ends came to 16 bases. Germline V lookup: CDR1 SGHVS, CDR2 FQNEAQ. The complete variable domain, with remaining parts taken from reference TRBV7-8 and TRBJ1-1, reads GAGVSQSPRYKVAKRGQDVALRCDPISGHVSLFWYQQALGQGPEFLTYFQNEAQLDKSGLPSDRFFAERPEGSVSTLKIQRTQQEDSAVYLCASSWRAGRSTEAFFGQGTRLTVV.

This clonotype has at least ten counts. CDR3 sequence: CASSPDGFGTEAFF. DNA for the CDR3: TGCGCCAGCAGCCCGGACGGCTTTGGGACTGAAGCTTTCTTT. This sequence joins TRBV5-1 and TRBJ1-1; D is ambiguous. This CDR3 comprises 14 residues. Germline loops: CDR1 SGHRS, CDR2 YFSETQ. V lost 4 bases and J lost 5, with 15 bases in between.

The chain recombines TRBV19 with TRBJ1-2; 11 nucleotides line up with TRBD1. The germline V gene has CDR1 LNHDA and CDR2 SQIVND (reference sequence). The junction had 2 bases not matched to a gene; V was cut back by 8 bases and J by 6 bases. CDR3 size: 12 residues. This CDR3 reads CASRTGGDGYTF. The CDR3 coding sequence is TGTGCCAGTCGGACAGGGGGCGATGGCTACACCTTC.

This clonotype was recorded many times. V and J are TRBV7-3 and TRBJ2-3; TRBD2 matches 7 bases. With 3 bases clipped from V and 3 bases from J, the junction kept 6 bases outside the gene matches. Germline V gene lookup returns CDR1 SGHTA and CDR2 FQGTGA. There are 15 residues in the CDR3. The CDR3 protein is CASSLAGVVTDTQYF. CDR3 coding DNA: TGTGCCAGCAGCTTGGCGGGAGTGGTTACAGATACGCAGTATTTT.

This chain links TRBV9 with TRBJ2-3; a possible D gene is TRBD1 (5 bases). Germline V lookup: CDR1 SGDLS, CDR2 YYNGEE. CDR3 length: 15 amino acids. Deletions cut 0 bases from V and 6 bases from J, with 14 bases between. Here the CDR3 reads CASSVEGVGGDTQYF. The CDR3 region has the DNA TGTGCCAGCAGCGTAGAAGGGGTCGGCGGTGATACGCAGTATTTT. Combining the CDR3 with reference TRBV9 and TRBJ2-3 gives the whole variable domain DSGVTQTPKHLITATGQRVTLRCSPRSGDLSVYWYQQSLDQGLQFLIQYYNGEERAKGNILERFSAQQFPDLHSELNLSSLELGDSALYFCASSVEGVGGDTQYFGPGTRLTVL.

This clonotype was seen many times. This rearrangement joins TRBV28 to TRBJ1-5; D possibly corresponds to TRBD1 (5 bases). The CDR3 runs 12 residues. With 5 bases removed from V and 6 bases from J, the gap between germline ends came to 8 bases. Germline-derived CDR1 and CDR2 are MDHEN and SYDVKM. CDR3 sequence reads: CASSPGVQPQHF. DNA for the CDR3: TGTGCCAGCAGTCCGGGGGTTCAGCCCCAGCATTTT.

This chain connects TRBV5-6 to TRBJ1-4; D uncertain. V was trimmed by 1 base and J by 5 bases, leaving 9 bases between them. Per germline, CDR1 SGHDT and CDR2 YYEEEE. The CDR3 spans 14 residues. The CDR3 sequence is CASSLSALNEKLFF. Here the CDR3 DNA reads TGTGCCAGCAGCTTGTCGGCCTTAAATGAAAAACTGTTTTTT.

This clonotype appeared many times. The chain combines TRBV6-1 with TRBJ2-1; D may match TRBD1 or TRBD2 (5 bases each). This CDR3 contains 13 residues. Per the germline V gene, CDR1 is MNHNS and CDR2 is SASEGT. Trimming shortened V by 6 bases and J by 5 bases, and 11 bases separated the two germline ends. Here the CDR3 reads CASRAGAHNEQFF. CDR3 sequence (DNA): TGTGCCAGCAGGGCCGGGGCGCACAATGAGCAGTTCTTC.

This chain joins TRBV6-5 and TRBJ1-2; the D is unclear. Germline CDR1 and CDR2: MNHEY and SVGAGI. CDR3 size: 12 residues. With 4 bases removed from V and 8 bases from J, the gap between germline ends came to 11 bases. The CDR3 nucleotides are TGTGCCAGCAGTTTCAACAGAGGAGGCTACACCTTC. This gives the protein CASSFNRGGYTF.

This clonotype was counted ten times or more. The rearrangement links TRBV7-9 to TRBJ2-7; D tentatively reads TRBD1 or TRBD2 (5 bases each). The CDR3 runs to 14 residues. V was shortened by 1 base and J by 2 bases, with 9 bases between the two germline ends. Germline CDR1 SEHNR, CDR2 FQNEAQ (reference sequence). CDR3 nucleotide sequence: TGTGCCAGCAGCTTAGTTTTGGGGGCCTACGAGCAGTACTTC. The encoded protein is CASSLVLGAYEQYF.

This clonotype was observed at least ten times. The V and J genes are TRBV3-1 and TRBJ2-7, with D tentatively TRBD1 (5 bases). Germline V gene lookup returns CDR1 LGHDT and CDR2 YNNKEL (reference sequence). With 4 bases removed from V and 4 bases from J, the gap between germline ends came to 11 bases. There are 13 residues in the CDR3. CDR3 in amino acids: CASSPGMAYEQYF. Here the CDR3 DNA reads TGTGCCAGCAGCCCAGGGATGGCGTACGAGCAGTACTTC.

This clonotype showed up many times. The chain employs TRBV20-1 and TRBJ1-6, with TRBD1 identical over 9 bases. Germline CDR1 and CDR2: DFQATT and SNEGSKA (reference sequence). V lost 3 bases to trimming and J lost 7 bases; unmatched junction nucleotides: 7. This CDR3 is built from 15 residues. CDR3 residues: CSASGTGLKNSPLHF. CDR3 bases: TGCAGTGCTAGTGGGACAGGGCTGAAAAATTCACCCCTCCACTTT.

In its sample, this clonotype was seen many times. The rearrangement links TRBV6-1 to TRBJ1-1; D remains ambiguous. V was clipped by 7 bases and J by 0 bases, with 12 bases between them. The germline gives CDR1 MNHNS, CDR2 SASEGT. This CDR3 is built from 14 residues. CDR3 sequence reads: CASTLGIMNTEAFF. In DNA, the CDR3 is TGTGCCAGCACCCTGGGGATAATGAACACTGAAGCTTTCTTT.

Ten or more counts support this clonotype. The CDR3 DNA is TGTGCCAGCAGTTTATCGGACAGGGATGTCTACGAGCAGTACTTC. Encoded protein: CASSLSDRDVYEQYF. The chain carries TRBV28 and TRBJ2-7; 8 nucleotides align to TRBD1. The CDR3 runs to 15 residues. The germline V gene encodes CDR1 MDHEN and CDR2 SYDVKM. With V trimmed by 1 base and J by 3 bases, 5 bases remained unmatched.